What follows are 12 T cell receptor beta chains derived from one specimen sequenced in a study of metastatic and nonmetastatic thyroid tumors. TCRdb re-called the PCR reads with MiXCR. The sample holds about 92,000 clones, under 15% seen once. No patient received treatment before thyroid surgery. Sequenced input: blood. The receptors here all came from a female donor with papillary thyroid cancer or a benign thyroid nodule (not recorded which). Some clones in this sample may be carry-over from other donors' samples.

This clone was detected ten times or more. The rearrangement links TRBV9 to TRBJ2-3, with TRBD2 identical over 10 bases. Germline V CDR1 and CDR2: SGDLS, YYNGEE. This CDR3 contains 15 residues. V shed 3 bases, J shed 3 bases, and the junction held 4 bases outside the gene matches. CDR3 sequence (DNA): TGTGCCAGCAGCGCAGAGCGGGGGGGAACAGATACGCAGTATTTT. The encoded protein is CASSAERGGTDTQYF. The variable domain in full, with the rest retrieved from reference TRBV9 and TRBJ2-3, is DSGVTQTPKHLITATGQRVTLRCSPRSGDLSVYWYQQSLDQGLQFLIQYYNGEERAKGNILERFSAQQFPDLHSELNLSSLELGDSALYFCASSAERGGTDTQYFGPGTRLTVL.

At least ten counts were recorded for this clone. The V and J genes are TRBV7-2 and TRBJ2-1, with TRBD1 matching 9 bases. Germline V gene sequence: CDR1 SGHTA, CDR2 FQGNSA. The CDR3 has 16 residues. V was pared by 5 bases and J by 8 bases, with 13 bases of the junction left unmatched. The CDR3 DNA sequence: TGTGCCAGCAGCACGAGAAGGGACAGGGTAGTGGATGAGCAGTTCTTC. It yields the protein CASSTRRDRVVDEQFF.

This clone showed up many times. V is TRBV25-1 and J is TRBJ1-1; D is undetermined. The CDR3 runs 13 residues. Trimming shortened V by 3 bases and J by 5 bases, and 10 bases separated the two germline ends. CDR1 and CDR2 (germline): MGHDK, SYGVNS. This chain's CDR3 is CASSDLGRTEAFF. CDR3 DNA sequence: TGTGCCAGCAGTGACCTTGGGCGGACTGAAGCTTTCTTT. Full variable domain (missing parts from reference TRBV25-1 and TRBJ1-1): EADIYQTPRYLVIGTGKKITLECSQTMGHDKMYWYQQDPGMELHLIHYSYGVNSTEKGDLSSESTVSRIRTEHFPLTLESARPSHTSQYLCASSDLGRTEAFFGQGTRLTVV.

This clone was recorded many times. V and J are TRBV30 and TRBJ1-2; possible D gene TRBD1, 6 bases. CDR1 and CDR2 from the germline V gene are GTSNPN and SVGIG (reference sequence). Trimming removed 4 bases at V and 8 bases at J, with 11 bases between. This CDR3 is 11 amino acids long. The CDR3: CAWKAGEGYTF. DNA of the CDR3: TGTGCCTGGAAGGCAGGGGAGGGCTACACCTTC.

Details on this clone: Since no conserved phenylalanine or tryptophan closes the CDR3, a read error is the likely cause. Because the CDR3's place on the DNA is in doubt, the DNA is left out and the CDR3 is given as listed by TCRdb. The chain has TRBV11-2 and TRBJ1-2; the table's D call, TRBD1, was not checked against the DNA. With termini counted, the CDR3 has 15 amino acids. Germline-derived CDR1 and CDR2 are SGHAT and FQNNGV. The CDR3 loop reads CASSLNMYRGSGYNL.

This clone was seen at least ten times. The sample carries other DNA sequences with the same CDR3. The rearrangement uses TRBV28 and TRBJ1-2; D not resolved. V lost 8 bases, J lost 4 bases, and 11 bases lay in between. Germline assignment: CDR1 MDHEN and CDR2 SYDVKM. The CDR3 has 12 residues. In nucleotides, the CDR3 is TGTGCCAGCGATACAGCGCGCTATGGCTACACCTTC. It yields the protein CASDTARYGYTF.

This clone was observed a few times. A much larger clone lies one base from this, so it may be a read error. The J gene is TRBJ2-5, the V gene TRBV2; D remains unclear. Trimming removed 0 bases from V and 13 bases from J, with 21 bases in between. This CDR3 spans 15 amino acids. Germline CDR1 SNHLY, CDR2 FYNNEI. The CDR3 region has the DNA TGTGCCAGCAGTGAAGCGCGGAGACAAAGCCCAACTTGGTACTTC. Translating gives CASSEARRQSPTWYF.

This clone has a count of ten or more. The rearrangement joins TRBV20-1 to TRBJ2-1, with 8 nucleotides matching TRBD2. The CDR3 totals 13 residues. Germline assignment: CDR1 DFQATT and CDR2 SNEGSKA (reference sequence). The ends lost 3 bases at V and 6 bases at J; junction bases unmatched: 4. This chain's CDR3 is CSARTLAGNEQFF. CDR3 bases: TGCAGTGCTAGGACTCTAGCGGGCAATGAGCAGTTCTTC.

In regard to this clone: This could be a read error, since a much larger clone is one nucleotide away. This CDR3 reads CAFPGTGGTGELFF. DNA of the CDR3: TGTGCCTTCCCCGGGACAGGGGGCACCGGGGAGCTGTTTTTT. V usage is TRBV30 and J usage is TRBJ2-2; 11 positions agree with TRBD1. This CDR3 comprises 14 residues. Germline V lookup: CDR1 GTSNPN, CDR2 SVGIG (reference sequence). V gave up 7 bases and J gave up 4 bases; unmatched junction bases: 5.

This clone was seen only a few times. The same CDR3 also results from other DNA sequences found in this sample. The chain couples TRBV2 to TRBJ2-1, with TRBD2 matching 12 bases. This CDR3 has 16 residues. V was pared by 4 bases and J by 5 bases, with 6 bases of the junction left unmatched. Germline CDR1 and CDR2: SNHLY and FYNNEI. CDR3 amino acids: CASSGLLAGGNNEQFF. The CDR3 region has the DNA TGTGCCAGCAGTGGGTTGCTAGCGGGGGGGAACAATGAGCAGTTCTTC.

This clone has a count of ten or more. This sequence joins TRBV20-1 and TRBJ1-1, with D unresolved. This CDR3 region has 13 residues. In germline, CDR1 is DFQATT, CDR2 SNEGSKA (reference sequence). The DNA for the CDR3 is TGCAGCGCCTTCGGACGGGCTGGACCTGAAGCTTTCTTT. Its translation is CSAFGRAGPEAFF.

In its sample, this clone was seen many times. The CDR3 is CASSARQGIPAGTGELFF. DNA for the CDR3: TGCGCCAGCAGCGCCCGACAGGGGATCCCGGCTGGCACCGGGGAGCTGTTTTTT. V is TRBV5-1 and J is TRBJ2-2, with 8 bases aligning to TRBD1. V was clipped by 4 bases and J by 4 bases; unmatched bases: 15. Germline V gives CDR1 SGHRS, CDR2 YFSETQ. This CDR3 comprises 18 residues.